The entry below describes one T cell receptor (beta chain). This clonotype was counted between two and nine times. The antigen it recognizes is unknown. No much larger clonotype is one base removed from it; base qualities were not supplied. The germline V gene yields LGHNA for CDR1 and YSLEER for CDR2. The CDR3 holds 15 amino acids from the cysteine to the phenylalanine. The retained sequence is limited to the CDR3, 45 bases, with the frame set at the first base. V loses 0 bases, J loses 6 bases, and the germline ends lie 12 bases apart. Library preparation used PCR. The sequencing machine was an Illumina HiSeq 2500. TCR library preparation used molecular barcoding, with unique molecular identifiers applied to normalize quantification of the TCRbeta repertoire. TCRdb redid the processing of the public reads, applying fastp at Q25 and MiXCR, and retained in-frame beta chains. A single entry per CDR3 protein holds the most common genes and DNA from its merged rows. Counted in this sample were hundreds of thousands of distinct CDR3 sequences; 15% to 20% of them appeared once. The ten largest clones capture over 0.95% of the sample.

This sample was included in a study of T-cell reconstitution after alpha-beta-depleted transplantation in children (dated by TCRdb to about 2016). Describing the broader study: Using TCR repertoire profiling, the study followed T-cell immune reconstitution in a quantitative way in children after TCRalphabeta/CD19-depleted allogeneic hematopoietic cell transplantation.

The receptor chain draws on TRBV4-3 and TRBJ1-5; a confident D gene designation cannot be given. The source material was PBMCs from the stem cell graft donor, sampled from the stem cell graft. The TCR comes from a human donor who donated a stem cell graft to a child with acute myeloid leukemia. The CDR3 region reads CASSQDLRPGQPQHF. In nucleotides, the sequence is TGCGCCAGCAGCCAAGATCTACGCCCGGGTCAGCCCCAGCATTTT.